This T cell receptor beta chain was identified in a study of blood T cell repertoires in COVID-19. V was cut by 7 bases and J by 3 bases, with 11 bases left in between. This CDR3 contains 12 residues. CDR1 and CDR2 (germline): SGDLS, YYNGEE. TCRdb keeps only in-frame clones here, not all; method: immunoSEQ multiplex PCR. The data show some 150,000 clones, roughly 80% seen once. This clone was counted a single time. Material: peripheral blood. The V gene is TRBV9, the J gene TRBJ2-7; D remains ambiguous. The sequence was obtained from a human donor with acute or convalescent COVID-19. The donor label of this sample is uncertain. The CDR3 region is CASSENLYEQYF. The DNA for the CDR3 is TGTGCCAGCTCGGAGAACCTCTACGAGCAGTACTTC.